The next 23 T cell receptor beta chains were all read from a single sample in a study of T cells expressing NK-cell markers. TCRdb re-called the 5' RACE reads, yielding one record per CDR3 amino acid sequence without DNA. The ten most abundant clones cover approximately 3.6% of a sample with about 550,000 distinct CDR3 sequences. Sequencing was performed on blood T cells: a sorted CD56 or NKG2C T cell subset, CD4+ or CD8+ T cells, or bulk PBMC T cells (not recorded which). These TCRs come from a man aged 18 to 29 in good health.

V gene TRBV3-1 combines with J gene TRBJ1-5; TCRdb's D gene call, TRBD1, goes unchecked for lack of DNA. CDR3 length: 15 amino acids. Germline V lookup: CDR1 LGHDT, CDR2 YNNKEL (reference sequence). CDR3 residues: CASSPTGQVNQPQHF.

CDR3 region: CASAIRDTQYF. This sequence joins TRBV2 and TRBJ2-3. Germline V gene lookup returns CDR1 SNHLY and CDR2 FYNNEI. The CDR3 covers 11 residues.

The chain links TRBV12-3 or TRBV12-4 to TRBJ2-5; absent DNA, TCRdb's TRBD1 call cannot be checked. There are 15 residues in the CDR3. CDR3 in amino acids: CASSLEDRGTETQYF.

The rearrangement links TRBV28 to TRBJ1-1. The CDR3 is 11 residues long. From germline, CDR1 is MDHEN and CDR2 SYDVKM. This CDR3 reads CASSLTAEAFF.

This rearrangement joins TRBV20-1 to TRBJ2-1. Germline V gene sequence: CDR1 DFQATT, CDR2 SNEGSKA (reference sequence). The CDR3 spans 13 residues. The CDR3 is CSARDPKRNEQFF.

The chain couples TRBV28 to TRBJ2-1; TCRdb lists TRBD2, though no DNA is available to test this call. This CDR3 region has 18 residues. The germline V gene encodes CDR1 MDHEN and CDR2 SYDVKM. CDR3 loop: CASSPRPGRVLNYNEQFF.

The V call is TRBV6-2 or TRBV6-3, the J call TRBJ2-4. Germline CDR1 MNHEY, CDR2 SVGEGT. The CDR3 totals 13 residues. CDR3 sequence reads: CASRRLAKNIQYF.

This chain uses TRBV29-1 with TRBJ1-2. This CDR3 contains 11 residues. In germline, CDR1 is SQVTM, CDR2 ANQGSEA. CDR3: CSVPDGDGYTF.

This chain joins TRBV4-2 and TRBJ2-5. The V gene's germline CDR1 is LGHNA and CDR2 YNFKEQ. The length of the CDR3 is 17 residues. CDR3: CASSHEPRQFREETQYF.

This rearrangement joins TRBV5-1 to TRBJ1-2; without DNA, the TCRdb call of TRBD1 cannot be checked. Germline V gives CDR1 SGHRS, CDR2 YFSETQ. The CDR3 loop spans 15 amino acids. CDR3 loop: CASSSLSGQVVGYTF.

The chain is built from TRBV11-1 and TRBJ2-2; lacking DNA, the TRBD1 call made by TCRdb goes unchecked. Germline V gives CDR1 SGHAT, CDR2 FQDESV (reference sequence). The CDR3 covers 18 residues. CDR3 sequence reads: CASSLAPGTGKNTGELFF.

The gene calls are TRBV24-1 and TRBJ1-6; TCRdb names TRBD1, which stays unverified in the absence of DNA. CDR3 size: 15 residues. Germline V lookup: CDR1 KGHDR, CDR2 SFDVKD. The CDR3 here is CATSDSGTGNSPLHF.

V usage is TRBV20-1 and J usage is TRBJ2-5; TCRdb gives TRBD1 as the D gene, but with no DNA this cannot be confirmed. This CDR3 has 15 residues. CDR1 and CDR2 from the germline V gene are DFQATT and SNEGSKA (reference sequence). The CDR3 protein is CSASLRASVQETQYF.

This chain joins TRBV6-2 or TRBV6-3 and TRBJ1-1; TCRdb designates TRBD1, a call that cannot be tested without DNA. CDR3 size: 13 residues. The germline CDR1 and CDR2 sequences are MNHEY and SVGEGT. The CDR3 loop reads CASKTVGATEAFF.

The chain couples TRBV6-1 to TRBJ2-3; TCRdb lists TRBD1, though no DNA is available to test this call. Germline V lookup: CDR1 MNHNS, CDR2 SASEGT. This CDR3 region has 15 residues. CDR3 sequence reads: CASSDKTGSTDTQYF.

The genes are TRBV20-1 and TRBJ2-1. The CDR3 runs to 14 residues. Germline V gene sequence: CDR1 DFQATT, CDR2 SNEGSKA (reference sequence). The CDR3 reads CSATRPVPYNEQFF.

The chain employs TRBV3-1 and TRBJ1-4; the TCRdb D gene call, TRBD1, has no DNA to confirm it. This CDR3 comprises 14 residues. The germline CDR1 and CDR2 sequences are LGHDT and YNNKEL (reference sequence). CDR3 region: CASSQGGTGRKLFF. The variable domain in full, with the rest retrieved from reference TRBV3-1 and TRBJ1-4, is DTAVSQTPKYLVTQMGNDKSIKCEQNLGHDTMYWYKQDSKKFLKIMFSYNNKELIINETVPNRFSPKSPDKAHLNLHINSLELGDSAVYFCASSQGGTGRKLFFGSGTQLSVL.

This chain links TRBV11-3 with TRBJ2-3. The CDR3 consists of 15 residues. Germline V lookup: CDR1 SGHNT, CDR2 YENEEA. This CDR3 is CASSLGIGNRNTQYF. The full variable domain, with the rest looked up from reference TRBV11-3 and TRBJ2-3, is EAGVVQSPRYKIIEKKQPVAFWCNPISGHNTLYWYLQNLGQGPELLIRYENEEAVDDSQLPKDRFSAERLKGVDSTLKIQPAELGDSAVYLCASSLGIGNRNTQYFGPGTRLTVL.

This chain links TRBV24-1 with TRBJ1-1. CDR1 is KGHDR and CDR2 is SFDVKD in the germline V gene. The CDR3 extends over 12 amino acids. The CDR3 loop reads CATSDSDTEAFF.

V and J are TRBV15 and TRBJ2-7; with no DNA, the TCRdb D assignment of TRBD1 cannot be verified. The CDR3 covers 17 residues. CDR1 and CDR2 from the germline V gene are LNHNV and YYDKDF (reference sequence). The CDR3 is CATSREGSGSSPYEQYF.

The chain employs TRBV6-1 and TRBJ2-7; TCRdb designates TRBD2, a call that cannot be tested without DNA. The CDR3 covers 12 residues. Germline CDR1 and CDR2: MNHNS and SASEGT. CDR3 loop: CAGGGGVIEQYF.

The chain uses TRBV12-3 or TRBV12-4 and TRBJ1-4; TCRdb's assignment of TRBD1 cannot be checked, as there is no DNA. The CDR3 is made up of 14 amino acids. The CDR3 here is CASGTGVSNEKLFF.

The J gene is TRBJ2-7, the V gene TRBV28. The germline CDR1 and CDR2 sequences are MDHEN and SYDVKM. The CDR3 totals 12 residues. The CDR3 loop reads CASSGSSYEQYF.